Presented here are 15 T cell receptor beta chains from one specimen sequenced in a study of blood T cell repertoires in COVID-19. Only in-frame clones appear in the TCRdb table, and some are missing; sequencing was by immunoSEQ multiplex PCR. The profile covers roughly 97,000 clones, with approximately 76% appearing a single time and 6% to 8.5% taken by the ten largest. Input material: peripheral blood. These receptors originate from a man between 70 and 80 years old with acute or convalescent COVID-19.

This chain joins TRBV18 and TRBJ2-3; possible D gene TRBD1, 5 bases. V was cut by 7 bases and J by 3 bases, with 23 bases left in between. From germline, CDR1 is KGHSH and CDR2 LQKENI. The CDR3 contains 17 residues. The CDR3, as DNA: TGTGCCAGCTTCCACCCCACCGAAACAGGTGGAACAGATACGCAGTATTTT. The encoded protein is CASFHPTETGGTDTQYF.

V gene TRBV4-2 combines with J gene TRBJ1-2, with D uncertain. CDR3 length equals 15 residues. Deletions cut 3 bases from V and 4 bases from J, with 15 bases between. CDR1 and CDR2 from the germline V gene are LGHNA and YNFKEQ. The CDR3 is CASSQGFLGVYGYTF. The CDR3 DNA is TGTGCCAGCAGCCAGGGCTTTTTGGGTGTCTATGGCTACACCTTC.

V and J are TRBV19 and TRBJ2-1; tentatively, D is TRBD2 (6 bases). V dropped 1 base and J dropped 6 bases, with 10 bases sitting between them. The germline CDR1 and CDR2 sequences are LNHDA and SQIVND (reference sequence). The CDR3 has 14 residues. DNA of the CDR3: TGTGCCAGTAGTATAGTGGGTAGCGGCAATGAGCAGTTCTTC. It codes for CASSIVGSGNEQFF.

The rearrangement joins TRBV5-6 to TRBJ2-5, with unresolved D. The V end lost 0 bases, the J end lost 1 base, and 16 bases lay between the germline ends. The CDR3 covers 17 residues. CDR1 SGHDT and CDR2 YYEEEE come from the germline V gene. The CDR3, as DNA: TGTGCCAGCAGCTTGGCTGCCGACCTAGGCCTCCAAGAGACCCAGTACTTC. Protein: CASSLAADLGLQETQYF.

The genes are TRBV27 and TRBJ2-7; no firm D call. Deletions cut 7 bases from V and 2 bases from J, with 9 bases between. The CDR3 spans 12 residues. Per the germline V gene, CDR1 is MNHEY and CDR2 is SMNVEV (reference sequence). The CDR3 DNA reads TGTGCCAGCACCGGAGAGACCTACGAGCAGTACTTC. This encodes CASTGETYEQYF.

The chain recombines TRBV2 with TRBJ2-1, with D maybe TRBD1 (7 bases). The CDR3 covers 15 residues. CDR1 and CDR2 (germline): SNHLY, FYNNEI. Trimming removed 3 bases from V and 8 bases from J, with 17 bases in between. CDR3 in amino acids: CASSDRQGEVYEQFF. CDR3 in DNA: TGTGCCAGCAGTGATAGGCAGGGGGAGGTTTATGAGCAGTTCTTC. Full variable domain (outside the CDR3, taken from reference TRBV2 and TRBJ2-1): EPEVTQTPSHQVTQMGQEVILRCVPISNHLYFYWYRQILGQKVEFLVSFYNNEISEKSEIFDDQFSVERPDGSNFTLKIRSTKLEDSAMYFCASSDRQGEVYEQFFGPGTRLTVL.

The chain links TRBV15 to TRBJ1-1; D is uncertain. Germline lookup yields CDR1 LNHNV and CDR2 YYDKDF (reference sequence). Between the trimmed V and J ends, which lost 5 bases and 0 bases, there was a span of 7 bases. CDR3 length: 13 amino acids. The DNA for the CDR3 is TGTGCCACCAGCTCTAGGATGAACACTGAAGCTTTCTTT. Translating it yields CATSSRMNTEAFF.

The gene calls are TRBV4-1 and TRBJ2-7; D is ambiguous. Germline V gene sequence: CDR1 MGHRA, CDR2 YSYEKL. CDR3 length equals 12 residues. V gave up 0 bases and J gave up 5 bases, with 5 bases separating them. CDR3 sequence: CASSQDLHEQYF. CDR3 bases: TGCGCCAGCAGCCAAGATCTCCACGAGCAGTACTTC.

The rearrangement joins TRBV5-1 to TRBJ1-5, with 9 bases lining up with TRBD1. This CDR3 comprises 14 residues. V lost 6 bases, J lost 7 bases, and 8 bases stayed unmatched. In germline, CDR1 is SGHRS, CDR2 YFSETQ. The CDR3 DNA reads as TGCGCCAGCAAGGCTGGGACAGGGAACCAGCCCCAGCATTTT. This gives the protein CASKAGTGNQPQHF.

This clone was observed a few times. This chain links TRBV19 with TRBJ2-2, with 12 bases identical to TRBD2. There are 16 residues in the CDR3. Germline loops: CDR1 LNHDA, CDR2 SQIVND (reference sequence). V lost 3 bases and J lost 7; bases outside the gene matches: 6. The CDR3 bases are TGTGCCAGTAGTATTCCTAGCGGGGGGGCCTACGGGGAGCTGTTTTTT. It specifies CASSIPSGGAYGELFF.

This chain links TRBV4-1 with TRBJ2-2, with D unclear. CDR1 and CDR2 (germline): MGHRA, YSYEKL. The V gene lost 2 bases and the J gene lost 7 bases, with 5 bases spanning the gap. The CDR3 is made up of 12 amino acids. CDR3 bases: TGCGCCAGCAGCCAAATAATCGGGGAGCTGTTTTTT. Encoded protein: CASSQIIGELFF.

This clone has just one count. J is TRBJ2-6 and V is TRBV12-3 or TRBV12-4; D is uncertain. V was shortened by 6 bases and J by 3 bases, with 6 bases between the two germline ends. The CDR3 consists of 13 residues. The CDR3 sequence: CASRLGGANVLTF. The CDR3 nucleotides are TGTGCCAGCAGACTCGGTGGGGCCAACGTCCTGACTTTC.

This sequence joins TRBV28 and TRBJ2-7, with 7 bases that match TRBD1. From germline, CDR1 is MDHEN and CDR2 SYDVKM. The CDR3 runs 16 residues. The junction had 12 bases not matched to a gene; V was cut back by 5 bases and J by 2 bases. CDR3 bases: TGTGCCAGCAGTCCCCCAGGACAGGTGGCCCCCTACGAGCAGTACTTC. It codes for CASSPPGQVAPYEQYF.

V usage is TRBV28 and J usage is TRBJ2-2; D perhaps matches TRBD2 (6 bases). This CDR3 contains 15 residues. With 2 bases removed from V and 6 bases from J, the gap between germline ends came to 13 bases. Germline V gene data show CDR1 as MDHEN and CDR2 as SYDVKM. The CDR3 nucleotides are TGTGCCAGCAGTTTAAGTCTAGCGTGGGCCGGGGAGCTGTTTTTT. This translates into CASSLSLAWAGELFF.

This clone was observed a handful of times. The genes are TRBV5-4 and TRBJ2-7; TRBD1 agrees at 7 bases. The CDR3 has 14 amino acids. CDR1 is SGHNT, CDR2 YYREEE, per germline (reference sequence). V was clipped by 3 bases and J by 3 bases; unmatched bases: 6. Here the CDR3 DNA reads TGTGCCAGCAGCTCGGGGACAGCGAACTACGAGCAGTACTTC. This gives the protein CASSSGTANYEQYF.